This T cell receptor beta chain was found in a study of CD8+ T cells in alopecia areata. Turning to the study itself: Tofacitinib lasted 6 to 18 months, then 6 months off drug.

As part of sample collection, lesional scalp punch biopsies and peripheral blood were taken from alopecia areata patients. PBMCs, the starting material, were the source of sorted CD4+ and CD8+ T cells. Once RNA had been extracted, it was reverse transcribed into cDNA to act as the sequencing template. Profiled with immunoSEQ multiplex PCR; TCRdb holds only in-frame clones, not every one. The sample holds 110,000 to 150,000 clones, about 60% seen once. This clone was counted many times. Trimming cost V 6 bases and J 5 bases, with 7 bases left between them. The length of the CDR3 is 11 residues. Germline V gives CDR1 ENHRY, CDR2 SYGVKD.

The specimen was CD4+ T cells sorted from blood, collected at week 0. The clonotype originates from a human donor with alopecia areata. The chain employs TRBV10-3 and TRBJ2-5, with no clear D. Here the CDR3 DNA reads TGTGCCATCAGGGTAGGGGAGACCCAGTACTTC. This encodes CAIRVGETQYF.